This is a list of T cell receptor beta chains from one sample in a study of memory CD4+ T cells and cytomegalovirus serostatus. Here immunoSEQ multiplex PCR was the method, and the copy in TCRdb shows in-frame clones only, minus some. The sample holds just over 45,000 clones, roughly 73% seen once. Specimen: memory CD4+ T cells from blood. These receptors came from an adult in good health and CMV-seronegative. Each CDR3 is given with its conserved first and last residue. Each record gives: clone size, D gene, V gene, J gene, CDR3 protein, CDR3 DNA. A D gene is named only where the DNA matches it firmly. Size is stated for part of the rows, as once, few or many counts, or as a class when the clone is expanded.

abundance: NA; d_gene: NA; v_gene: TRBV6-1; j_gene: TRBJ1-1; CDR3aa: CASSESWNTEAFF; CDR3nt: TGTGCCAGCAGTGAGTCATGGAACACTGAAGCTTTCTTT
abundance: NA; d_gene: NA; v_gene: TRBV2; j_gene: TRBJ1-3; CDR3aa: CATRGGGNTIYF; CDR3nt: TGTGCCACAAGGGGAGGTGGAAACACCATATATTTT
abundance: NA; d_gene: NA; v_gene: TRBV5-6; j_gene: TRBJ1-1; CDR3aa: CASSSVMDNEAFF; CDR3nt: TGTGCCAGCAGCAGCGTGATGGATAATGAAGCTTTCTTT
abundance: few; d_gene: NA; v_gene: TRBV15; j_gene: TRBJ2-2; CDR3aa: CATSRDLKGELFF; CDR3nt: TGTGCCACCAGCAGAGATCTCAAGGGGGAGCTGTTTTTT
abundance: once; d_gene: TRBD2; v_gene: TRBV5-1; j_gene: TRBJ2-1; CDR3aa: CASSSGLAGVNEQFF; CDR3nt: TGCGCCAGCAGCTCGGGACTAGCGGGGGTAAATGAGCAGTTCTTC
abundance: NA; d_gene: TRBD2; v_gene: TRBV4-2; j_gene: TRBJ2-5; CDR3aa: CASSKGSGGIQETQYF; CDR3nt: TGTGCCAGCAGCAAAGGGAGCGGGGGGATCCAAGAGACCCAGTACTTC
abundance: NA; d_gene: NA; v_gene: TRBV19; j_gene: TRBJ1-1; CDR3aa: CASSIDRGNTEAFF; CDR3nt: TGTGCCAGTAGTATAGACAGGGGGAACACTGAAGCTTTCTTT
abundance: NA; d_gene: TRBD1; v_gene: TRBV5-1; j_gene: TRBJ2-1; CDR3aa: CASSSRDRIDNEQFF; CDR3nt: TGCGCCAGCAGCTCCCGGGACAGGATCGACAATGAGCAGTTCTTC
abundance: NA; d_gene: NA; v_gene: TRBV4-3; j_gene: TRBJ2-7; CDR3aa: CASSQDAGRFSYEQYF; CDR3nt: TGCGCCAGCAGCCAAGATGCCGGACGGTTCTCCTACGAGCAGTACTTC
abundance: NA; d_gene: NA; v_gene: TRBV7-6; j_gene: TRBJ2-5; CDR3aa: CASSPGVPGHFQETQYF; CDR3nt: TGTGCCAGCAGCCCCGGTGTCCCGGGACACTTCCAAGAGACCCAGTACTTC
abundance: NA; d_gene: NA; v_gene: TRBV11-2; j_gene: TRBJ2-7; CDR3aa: CASSLELSGEQYF; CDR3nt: TGTGCCAGCAGCTTAGAGCTTAGTGGCGAGCAGTACTTC
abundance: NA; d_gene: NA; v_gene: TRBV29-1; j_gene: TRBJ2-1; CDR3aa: CSVDKGTDEQFF; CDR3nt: TGCAGCGTTGACAAAGGGACCGATGAGCAGTTCTTC
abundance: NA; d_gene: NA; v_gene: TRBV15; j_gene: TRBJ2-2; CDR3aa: CATSRGANTGELFF; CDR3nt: TGTGCCACCAGCAGAGGCGCGAACACCGGGGAGCTGTTTTTT